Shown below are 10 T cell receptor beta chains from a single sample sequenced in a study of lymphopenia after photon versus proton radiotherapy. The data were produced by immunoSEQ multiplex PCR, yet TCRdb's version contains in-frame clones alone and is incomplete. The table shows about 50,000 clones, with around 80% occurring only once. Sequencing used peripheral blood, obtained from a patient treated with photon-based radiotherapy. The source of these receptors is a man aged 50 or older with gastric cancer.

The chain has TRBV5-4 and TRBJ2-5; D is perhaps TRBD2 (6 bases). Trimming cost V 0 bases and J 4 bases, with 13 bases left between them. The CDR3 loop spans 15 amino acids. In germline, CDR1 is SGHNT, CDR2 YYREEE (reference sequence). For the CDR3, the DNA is TGTGCCAGCAGCTTGGGGCTAGCGAGGGTAGAGACCCAGTACTTC. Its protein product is CASSLGLARVETQYF.

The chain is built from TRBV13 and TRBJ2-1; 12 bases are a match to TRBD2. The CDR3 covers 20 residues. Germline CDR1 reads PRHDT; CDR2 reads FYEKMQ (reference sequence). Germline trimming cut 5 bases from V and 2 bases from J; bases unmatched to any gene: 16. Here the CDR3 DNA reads TGTGCCAGCAGCCCCCCCCTAGCGGGAGGGCCAAGGTACACCTACAATGAGCAGTTCTTC. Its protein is CASSPPLAGGPRYTYNEQFF.

The CDR3: CASSARENTIYF. The CDR3 DNA sequence: TGTGCCAGCAGCGCGAGGGAAAACACCATATATTTT. The rearrangement links TRBV9 to TRBJ1-3; D not resolved. Germline V gives CDR1 SGDLS, CDR2 YYNGEE. V was clipped by 3 bases and J by 6 bases, with 7 bases between them. The CDR3 length is 12 residues.

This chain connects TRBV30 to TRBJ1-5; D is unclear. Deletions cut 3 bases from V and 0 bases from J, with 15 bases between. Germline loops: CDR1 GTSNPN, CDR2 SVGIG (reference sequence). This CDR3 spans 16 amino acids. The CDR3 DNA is TGTGCCTGGAGGGGTGGTTCACTGTATAGCAATCAGCCCCAGCATTTT. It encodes CAWRGGSLYSNQPQHF.

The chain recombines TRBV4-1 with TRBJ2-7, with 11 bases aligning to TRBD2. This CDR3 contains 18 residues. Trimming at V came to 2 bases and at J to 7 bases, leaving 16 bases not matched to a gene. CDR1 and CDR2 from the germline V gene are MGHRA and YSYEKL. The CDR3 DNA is TGCGCCAGCAGCCAACCCCTCGGGCTAGCGGGAGGTGGCGGAGAGCAGTACTTC. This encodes CASSQPLGLAGGGGEQYF.

CDR3: CASSQGGGQPQHF. The CDR3 coding sequence is TGTGCCAGCTCCCAGGGGGGGGGTCAGCCCCAGCATTTT. V gene TRBV18 combines with J gene TRBJ1-5; 7 bases map to TRBD1. After removal of 6 bases from V and 6 bases from J, the junction contained 5 bases not matched to a gene. The CDR3 runs 13 residues. Germline V gene lookup returns CDR1 KGHSH and CDR2 LQKENI. Drawing the rest from reference TRBV18 and TRBJ1-5, the complete variable domain is NAGVMQNPRHLVRRRGQEARLRCSPMKGHSHVYWYRQLPEEGLKFMVYLQKENIIDESGMPKERFSAEFPKEGPSILRIQQVVRGDSAAYFCASSQGGGQPQHFGDGTRLSIL.

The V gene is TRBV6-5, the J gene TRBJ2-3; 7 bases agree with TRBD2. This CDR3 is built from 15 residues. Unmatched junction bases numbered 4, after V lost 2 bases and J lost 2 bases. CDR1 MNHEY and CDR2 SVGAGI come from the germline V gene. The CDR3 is CASSYGGLFTDTQYF. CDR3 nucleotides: TGTGCCAGCAGTTACGGGGGACTATTCACAGATACGCAGTATTTT.

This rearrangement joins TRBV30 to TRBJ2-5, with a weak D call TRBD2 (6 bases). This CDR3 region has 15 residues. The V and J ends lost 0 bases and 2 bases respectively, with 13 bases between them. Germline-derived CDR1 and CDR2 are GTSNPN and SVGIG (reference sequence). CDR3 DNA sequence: TGTGCCTGGAGTGTAGGTAGCGGCCGACAAGAGACCCAGTACTTC. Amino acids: CAWSVGSGRQETQYF.

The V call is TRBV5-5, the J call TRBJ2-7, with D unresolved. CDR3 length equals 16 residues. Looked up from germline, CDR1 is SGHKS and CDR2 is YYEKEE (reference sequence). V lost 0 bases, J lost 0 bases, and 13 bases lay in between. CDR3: CASSLAGYTSSYEQYF. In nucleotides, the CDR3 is TGTGCCAGCAGCTTGGCAGGCTACACGAGCTCCTACGAGCAGTACTTC.

The CDR3 region has the DNA TGTGCCAGCAGCTTGGGAGGCGGAAACACAGATACGCAGTATTTT. This gives the protein CASSLGGGNTDTQYF. The rearrangement joins TRBV5-4 to TRBJ2-3; D is undetermined. CDR3 size: 15 residues. Germline V gene lookup returns CDR1 SGHNT and CDR2 YYREEE (reference sequence). V gave up 0 bases and J gave up 2 bases, with 10 bases separating them.